The rows below give T cell receptor beta chains drawn from one sample of a study of T cells after yellow fever vaccination. One entry per CDR3 protein, called by TCRdb with MiXCR from the 5' RACE reads. Of over 45,000 distinct CDR3 sequences listed, about 5.6% are singletons. The sample here was PBMCs, either bulk or a sorted T-cell subset (CD4+, CD8+, memory, or dextramer-sorted; not recorded which), taken on the day of the yellow fever booster vaccination. The source is a young man who received the YFV17D yellow fever vaccine. Both conserved end residues are part of each CDR3. Each record gives: J gene, clone size, D gene, V gene, CDR3 protein, CDR3 DNA. D genes are given only for firm matches. Part of the rows lack a size; the others show once, few, many or a class for expanded clones.

>TRBJ2-1|NA|NA|TRBV7-9
CASSLGTTSYNEQFF
TGTGCCAGCAGCTTAGGAACGACCTCCTACAATGAGCAGTTCTTC
>TRBJ2-3|many|TRBD2|TRBV4-1
CASSHLEPGGLGDTQYF
TGCGCCAGCAGCCATTTGGAGCCGGGGGGGTTAGGGGATACGCAGTATTTT
>TRBJ2-2|NA|NA|TRBV6-5
CASSRRTVWNTGELFF
TGTGCCAGCAGTCGCCGGACTGTCTGGAACACCGGGGAGCTGTTTTTT
>TRBJ1-1|NA|TRBD1|TRBV28
CASSRTGRLAEAFF
TGTGCCAGCAGTAGGACAGGGAGGTTGGCTGAAGCTTTCTTT
>TRBJ2-7|many|NA|TRBV10-3
CAISEIQARIPYEQYF
TGTGCCATCAGTGAGATTCAGGCTAGGATCCCCTACGAGCAGTACTTC
>TRBJ1-5|NA|NA|TRBV27
CATKGREGNQPQHF
TGTGCCACCAAGGGACGAGAGGGGAATCAGCCCCAGCATTTT
>TRBJ1-6|many|NA|TRBV5-1
CASTFSPRANGNSPLHF
TGCGCCAGCACCTTTAGCCCTAGGGCGAATGGTAATTCACCCCTCCACTTT
>TRBJ2-3|many|NA|TRBV29-1
CSVESRGDTQYF
TGCAGCGTTGAGTCCAGGGGAGATACGCAGTATTTT
>TRBJ1-5|few|NA|TRBV2
CASSEADQGFNQPQHF
TGTGCCAGCAGTGAAGCGGACCAGGGTTTTAATCAGCCCCAGCATTTT
>TRBJ2-1|once|NA|TRBV14
CASSPEQRRVYNEQFF
TGTGCCAGCAGCCCCGAACAGCGGAGGGTCTACAATGAGCAGTTCTTC
>TRBJ2-1|many|NA|TRBV7-8
CASSLEGRQFF
TGTGCCAGCAGCTTAGAGGGAAGGCAGTTCTTC
>TRBJ2-3|many|NA|TRBV29-1
CSVTSFSDTQYF
TGCAGCGTCACTAGCTTTTCAGATACGCAGTATTTT
>TRBJ2-5|NA|TRBD2|TRBV4-1
CASSQDPSGGETQYF
TGCGCCAGCAGCCAAGACCCAAGCGGGGGAGAGACCCAGTACTTC
>TRBJ2-2|few|TRBD2|TRBV5-1
CASSSPGQGTSGDLTGELFF
TGCGCCAGCAGCTCACCGGGACAGGGGACTAGCGGGGATCTGACCGGGGAGCTGTTTTTT
>TRBJ1-2|many|NA|TRBV6-5
CASSPSWYSGYTF
TGTGCCAGCAGTCCCAGTTGGTATAGTGGCTACACCTTC
>TRBJ2-5|many|NA|TRBV7-2
CASSPGSLPETQYF
TGTGCCAGCAGCCCAGGCTCGCTGCCAGAGACCCAGTACTTC
>TRBJ2-6|many|NA|TRBV27
CASSLMFSTGANVLTF
TGTGCCAGCAGTTTAATGTTTTCCACTGGGGCCAACGTCCTGACTTTC
>TRBJ1-6|few|NA|TRBV14
CASSPDQPWSPLHF
TGTGCCAGCAGCCCCGACCAGCCTTGGTCACCCCTCCACTTT
>TRBJ2-1|many|TRBD2|TRBV2
CASRLAGGLNEQFF
TGTGCCAGCAGGCTAGCGGGGGGGCTCAATGAGCAGTTCTTC
>TRBJ2-1|many|TRBD2|TRBV20-1
CSAGGRSGGYEQFF
TGCAGTGCTGGGGGGCGTAGCGGGGGCTATGAGCAGTTCTTC
>TRBJ2-4|many|NA|TRBV12-3/TRBV12-4
CASGPQARAPKNIQYF
TGTGCCAGCGGGCCACAGGCACGGGCGCCCAAAAACATTCAGTACTTC
>TRBJ1-6|NA|NA|TRBV5-1
CASSLIHSEPYNSPLHF
TGCGCCAGCAGCTTGATACACTCCGAACCTTATAATTCACCCCTCCACTTT
>TRBJ1-4|many|NA|TRBV18
CASSPPTGVNEKLFF
TGTGCCAGCTCACCACCGACCGGAGTTAATGAAAAACTGTTTTTT
>TRBJ2-3|many|TRBD1|TRBV20-1
CSARTGVTDTQYF
TGCAGTGCCCGGACAGGAGTCACAGATACGCAGTATTTT
>TRBJ2-5|many|NA|TRBV12-3/TRBV12-4
CASSVPGDEETQYF
TGTGCCAGCAGTGTGCCGGGGGATGAAGAGACCCAGTACTTC
>TRBJ1-4|few|NA|TRBV7-6
CASSQGAHGKEKLFF
TGTGCCAGCAGCCAAGGGGCCCACGGGAAGGAAAAACTGTTTTTT
>TRBJ2-5|many|TRBD2|TRBV12-3/TRBV12-4
CASSTAGGEPETQYF
TGTGCCAGCAGTACAGCGGGGGGCGAACCGGAGACCCAGTACTTC
>TRBJ2-3|many|TRBD2|TRBV6-1
CASTSGGAPDTQYF
TGTGCCAGCACCTCGGGGGGGGCCCCGGATACGCAGTATTTT
>TRBJ2-7|NA|NA|TRBV5-5
CASSLLASTYEQYF
TGTGCCAGCAGCTTGCTAGCGTCGACCTACGAGCAGTACTTC
>TRBJ1-2|many|NA|TRBV29-1
CSVEGLYGYTF
TGCAGCGTGGAGGGTCTCTATGGCTACACCTTC
>TRBJ2-1|NA|TRBD1|TRBV3-1
CASSQPQGGLNEQFF
TGTGCCAGCAGCCAACCTCAAGGGGGCCTCAATGAGCAGTTCTTC
>TRBJ2-7|many|TRBD1|TRBV27
CASKPGQESYEQYF
TGTGCCAGCAAACCCGGACAGGAATCCTACGAGCAGTACTTC
>TRBJ2-3|once|NA|TRBV9
CANSVGRDTDTQYF
TGTGCCAACAGCGTAGGACGAGACACAGATACGCAGTATTTT
>TRBJ2-1|many|NA|TRBV5-6
CASSPVEGNEQFF
TGTGCCAGCAGCCCTGTTGAGGGCAATGAGCAGTTCTTC
>TRBJ1-1|many|NA|TRBV12-3/TRBV12-4
CASSYAEAFF
TGTGCCAGCAGTTACGCTGAAGCTTTCTTT
>TRBJ1-5|NA|NA|TRBV6-5
CASSYFSGNGNQPQHF
TGTGCCAGCAGTTACTTCTCGGGTAATGGCAATCAGCCCCAGCATTTT
>TRBJ2-2|NA|NA|TRBV20-1
CSALDNGPGELFF
TGCAGTGCGCTGGACAACGGGCCCGGGGAGCTGTTTTTT
>TRBJ2-7|many|TRBD2|TRBV7-8
CASSLEGTSPTSSYEQYF
TGTGCCAGCAGCTTAGAAGGGACTAGCCCGACCAGCTCCTACGAGCAGTACTTC
>TRBJ2-3|NA|NA|TRBV7-3
CASSLNGLGAGLSDTQYF
TGTGCCAGCAGCTTAAATGGTCTCGGGGCGGGTCTTTCAGATACGCAGTATTTT
>TRBJ2-7|NA|NA|TRBV2
CASSDRYSYEQYF
TGTGCCAGCAGTGATAGGTACTCCTACGAGCAGTACTTC
>TRBJ2-3|few|TRBD1|TRBV28
CASGTGGDTQYF
TGTGCCAGCGGGACAGGGGGAGATACGCAGTATTTT
>TRBJ1-6|many|TRBD1|TRBV7-9
CASSIRQGADSPLHF
TGTGCCAGCAGCATAAGACAGGGGGCAGATTCACCCCTCCACTTT
>TRBJ2-1|many|TRBD1|TRBV7-6
CASSPSDRTYNEQFF
TGTGCCAGCAGCCCCTCGGACAGGACCTACAATGAGCAGTTCTTC
>TRBJ1-1|few|NA|TRBV14
CASSLPTANTEAFF
TGTGCCAGCAGCCTACCGACCGCGAACACTGAAGCTTTCTTT
>TRBJ2-3|many|TRBD2|TRBV20-1
CSARDRRGEADTQYF
TGCAGTGCTAGAGATCGGCGGGGGGAAGCAGATACGCAGTATTTT
>TRBJ2-4|many|NA|TRBV20-1
CSARDRLISLENIQYF
TGCAGTGCTAGAGATAGGTTGATTTCGCTTGAAAACATTCAGTACTTC
>TRBJ2-3|few|NA|TRBV5-1
CASSRGGGRGHTDTQYF
TGCGCCAGCAGCCGCGGTGGGGGTCGGGGCCACACAGATACGCAGTATTTT
>TRBJ1-1|many|NA|TRBV5-1
CASSLQTMNTEAFF
TGCGCCAGCAGCTTGCAGACGATGAACACTGAAGCTTTCTTT
>TRBJ1-5|few|TRBD1|TRBV7-9
CASSRQGRDSNQPQHF
TGTGCCAGCAGCCGACAGGGAAGAGATAGCAATCAGCCCCAGCATTTT
>TRBJ2-5|NA|NA|TRBV18
CASSPPVEETQYF
TGTGCCAGCTCACCACCGGTAGAGGAGACCCAGTACTTC